This TCR beta chain was retrieved from a study of blood T cells in healthy people across ages. Study results and limitations: Strong correlation linked observed beta diversity and percent naive T cells.

Points on this clonotype: Its target is unknown.

Drawing of peripheral blood yielded approximately 10 milliliters from each donor. Every sample had a minimum of 7 million PBMCs isolated. For the second PCR, which ran for about 6 to 12 cycles, a sample-barcoded 5' primer and a J-beta primer mix were used. TCRdb fed the 5' RACE reads into MiXCR, producing one record per CDR3 protein. The sample shows over 1,500,000 distinct CDR3 sequences, about 49% of them seen only once. Germline assignment: CDR1 KGHDR and CDR2 SFDVKD. The CDR3 is made up of 13 amino acids. The V and J ends lost 9 bases and 4 bases, in that order; junction bases with no gene match: 6.

The chain couples TRBV24-1 to TRBJ2-5, with 8 bases that match TRBD1. This receptor was identified in a middle-aged woman in good health. The material sequenced was blood. The CDR3 is CATCTGQGETQYF. In nucleotides, the CDR3 is TGTGCCACCTGCACCGGACAGGGAGAGACCCAGTACTTC.